These 28 T cell receptor beta chains share one sample of origin, sequenced in a study of cytomegalovirus exposure and HLA in healthy donors. Method: immunoSEQ multiplex PCR; TCRdb's copy keeps in-frame clones and lacks some. The repertoire consists of some 220,000 clones, with about nine tenths occurring once and the leading ten covering about 0.95%. The sample taken for sequencing was PBMCs. The origin of the receptors is a woman aged 18 to 35 in good health and CMV-seronegative.

In this sample, this clone turned up a few times. The rearrangement joins TRBV5-6 to TRBJ1-2; no clear D. V was trimmed by 1 base and J by 4 bases, leaving 8 bases between them. The CDR3 runs to 13 residues. Germline V gives CDR1 SGHDT, CDR2 YYEEEE. CDR3: CASSLKSSYGYTF. CDR3 coding DNA: TGTGCCAGCAGCTTGAAGTCGAGCTATGGCTACACCTTC.

This chain uses TRBV30 with TRBJ2-1, with 12 positions matching TRBD2. Germline CDR1 is GTSNPN and CDR2 is SVGIG (reference sequence). The CDR3 has 15 residues. The ends lost 3 bases at V and 4 bases at J; junction bases unmatched: 4. The CDR3 DNA sequence: TGTGCCTGGAGCCCCGGGACTAGCGGGTACAATGAGCAGTTCTTC. Its protein is CAWSPGTSGYNEQFF. The complete variable domain, with remaining parts taken from reference TRBV30 and TRBJ2-1, reads SQTIHQWPATLVQPVGSPLSLECTVEGTSNPNLYWYRQAAGRGLQLLFYSVGIGQISSEVPQNLSASRPQDRQFILSSKKLLLSDSGFYLCAWSPGTSGYNEQFFGPGTRLTVL.

V and J are TRBV19 and TRBJ1-1, with a possible D match to TRBD1 (6 bases). CDR1 and CDR2 from the germline V gene are LNHDA and SQIVND (reference sequence). CDR3 length equals 15 residues. The ends were cut back, 9 bases at V and 1 base at J, with 18 bases in the middle. The CDR3 nucleotides are TGTGCCAGCGGGCACCAGGGGCCCTCGAACACTGAAGCTTTCTTT. Protein sequence: CASGHQGPSNTEAFF.

The V and J genes are TRBV19 and TRBJ2-1; possibly TRBD2 for D (6 bases). In germline, CDR1 is LNHDA, CDR2 SQIVND (reference sequence). The V end lost 3 bases, the J end lost 1 base, and 10 bases lay between the germline ends. This CDR3 comprises 15 residues. The CDR3 is CASSMGGVSYNEQFF. The DNA of the CDR3 is TGTGCCAGTAGTATGGGGGGAGTTTCCTACAATGAGCAGTTCTTC.

This rearrangement joins TRBV19 to TRBJ2-1, with TRBD2 matching over 7 bases. This CDR3 has 15 amino acids. CDR1 is LNHDA, CDR2 SQIVND, per germline (reference sequence). Trimming removed 1 base from V and 6 bases from J; junction bases left unmatched: 6. For the CDR3, the DNA is TGTGCCAGTAGTATAGGGACTAGGGGTGGCAATGAGCAGTTCTTC. Translation: CASSIGTRGGNEQFF.

This clone was seen a single time. The chain joins TRBV9 to TRBJ1-4; possibly TRBD1 for D (5 bases). CDR3 size: 14 residues. From germline, CDR1 is SGDLS and CDR2 YYNGEE. Trimming stripped 0 bases from V and 8 bases from J, with 11 bases between. The DNA of the CDR3 is TGTGCCAGCAGCGTAGGGGGCGCAGGCGAAAAACTGTTTTTT. Its protein is CASSVGGAGEKLFF. The full variable domain, its missing parts supplied by reference TRBV9 and TRBJ1-4, is DSGVTQTPKHLITATGQRVTLRCSPRSGDLSVYWYQQSLDQGLQFLIQYYNGEERAKGNILERFSAQQFPDLHSELNLSSLELGDSALYFCASSVGGAGEKLFFGSGTQLSVL.

This chain uses TRBV19 with TRBJ1-5; 7 positions agree with TRBD1. Germline CDR1 is LNHDA and CDR2 is SQIVND (reference sequence). The CDR3 totals 14 residues. Trimming removed 3 bases from V and 6 bases from J; junction bases left unmatched: 5. The CDR3, as DNA: TGTGCCAGTAGTATGGGGACAGCAGGTCAGCCCCAGCATTTT. Its translation is CASSMGTAGQPQHF.

The chain carries TRBV27 and TRBJ2-7; no definite D call. Trimming cost V 2 bases and J 2 bases, with 7 bases left between them. Germline V CDR1 and CDR2: MNHEY, SMNVEV (reference sequence). The CDR3 runs 13 residues. The CDR3, as DNA: TGTGCCAGCAGTTTACGCGCTACCTACGAGCAGTACTTC. Protein sequence: CASSLRATYEQYF.

The chain links TRBV12-5 to TRBJ1-2; 8 bases are a match to TRBD1. The V gene end was trimmed by 4 bases and the J gene end by 8 bases; junction bases not matched to a gene: 9. This CDR3 spans 14 amino acids. Germline values: CDR1 LGHNT, CDR2 FRNRAP. The CDR3 DNA reads as TGTGCTAGTGGTTCCAGCAGGGGGCCAGGGGGCTACACCTTC. This sequence encodes CASGSSRGPGGYTF.

This chain uses TRBV30 with TRBJ1-4, with a possible D match to TRBD1 (6 bases). Germline values: CDR1 GTSNPN, CDR2 SVGIG (reference sequence). V lost 3 bases, J lost 7 bases, and 18 bases lay in between. The CDR3 is 15 residues long. The CDR3: CAWSPRGGRGEKLFF. The CDR3 DNA sequence: TGTGCCTGGAGCCCTCGGGGGGGGCGAGGTGAAAAACTGTTTTTT.

This clone has a single count. The V call is TRBV2, the J call TRBJ2-3, with TRBD2 identical over 7 bases. Germline CDR1 SNHLY, CDR2 FYNNEI. The CDR3 is made up of 14 amino acids. The V segment lost 0 bases and the J segment 3 bases; nucleotides outside the gene matches: 0. The CDR3 region has the DNA TGTGCCAGCAGTGAAGCGGGAGGGACAGATACGCAGTATTTT. Translating it yields CASSEAGGTDTQYF.

The chain has TRBV6-1 and TRBJ1-2, with TRBD1 matching over 7 bases. Per germline, CDR1 MNHNS and CDR2 SASEGT. J was trimmed by 4 bases and V by 2 bases; bases with no gene match: 1. This CDR3 has 13 amino acids. This CDR3 reads CASSEPGGYGYTF. The CDR3, as DNA: TGTGCCAGCAGTGAACCAGGGGGCTATGGCTACACCTTC.

The CDR3, as DNA: TGCGCCAGCAGCTTCAGAGGGCTCAGCACAGATACGCAGTATTTT. It specifies CASSFRGLSTDTQYF. V and J are TRBV5-1 and TRBJ2-3, with a weak D call TRBD2 (5 bases). CDR1 is SGHRS, CDR2 YFSETQ, per germline. The CDR3 covers 15 residues. V dropped 2 bases and J dropped 0 bases, with 10 bases sitting between them.

V and J are TRBV7-9 and TRBJ1-2; perhaps TRBD1 as D (6 bases). The germline CDR1 and CDR2 sequences are SEHNR and FQNEAQ (reference sequence). V was shortened by 2 bases and J by 6 bases, with 13 bases between the two germline ends. The CDR3 loop spans 14 amino acids. The CDR3 reads CASSLTRDIDGYTF. In DNA form, the CDR3 reads TGTGCCAGCAGCTTAACCCGGGACATAGATGGCTACACCTTC.

The J gene is TRBJ2-1, the V gene TRBV6-5; a possible D gene is TRBD1 (6 bases). Per germline, CDR1 MNHEY and CDR2 SVGAGI. The CDR3 consists of 15 residues. V dropped 2 bases and J dropped 4 bases, with 12 bases sitting between them. DNA of the CDR3: TGTGCCAGCAGTTACATAGGACAGACATACAATGAGCAGTTCTTC. Protein sequence: CASSYIGQTYNEQFF.

This chain connects TRBV5-6 to TRBJ2-2; 8 nucleotides agree with TRBD1. CDR1 and CDR2 from the germline V gene are SGHDT and YYEEEE. CDR3 length equals 16 residues. The V and J ends lost 4 bases and 7 bases, in that order; junction bases with no gene match: 12. In DNA form, the CDR3 reads TGTGCCAGCAGCAACGGACAGGGAAGGTTTGGCGGGGAGCTGTTTTTT. It translates to CASSNGQGRFGGELFF.

The chain combines TRBV9 with TRBJ2-1; D perhaps matches TRBD2 (5 bases). Trimming stripped 2 bases from V and 3 bases from J, with 9 bases between. The CDR3 is 14 amino acids. Germline CDR1 reads SGDLS; CDR2 reads YYNGEE. CDR3: CASSVSSGYNEQFF. Here the CDR3 DNA reads TGTGCCAGCAGCGTTTCAAGCGGCTACAATGAGCAGTTCTTC.

The chain links TRBV5-1 to TRBJ1-1, with D possibly being TRBD1 (5 bases). CDR1 and CDR2 (germline): SGHRS, YFSETQ. V was cut by 0 bases and J by 3 bases, with 12 bases left in between. The CDR3 spans 15 residues. The DNA of the CDR3 is TGCGCCAGCAGCTTGGCCCCAGGGTGGGACACTGAAGCTTTCTTT. Amino acid sequence: CASSLAPGWDTEAFF.

J is TRBJ1-1 and V is TRBV5-5, with 10 nucleotides matching TRBD1. CDR1 is SGHKS, CDR2 YYEKEE, per germline (reference sequence). This CDR3 is built from 15 residues. The J segment lost 5 bases and the V segment lost 0 bases, leaving 4 bases of the junction unmatched. The CDR3 spells CASSLEDRGLTEAFF. The CDR3 nucleotides are TGTGCCAGCAGCTTGGAGGACAGGGGGTTAACTGAAGCTTTCTTT. Looking up the rest from reference TRBV5-5 and TRBJ1-1 gives the full variable domain: DAGVTQSPTHLIKTRGQQVTLRCSPISGHKSVSWYQQVLGQGPQFIFQYYEKEERGRGNFPDRFSARQFPNYSSELNVNALLLGDSALYLCASSLEDRGLTEAFFGQGTRLTVV.

This chain connects TRBV29-1 to TRBJ1-2, with 10 bases matching TRBD1. This CDR3 spans 13 amino acids. V dropped 6 bases and J dropped 4; count of bases not matched to a gene: 5. The germline CDR1 and CDR2 sequences are SQVTM and ANQGSEA. CDR3 sequence reads: CSVDDRGLYGYTF. The CDR3 bases are TGCAGCGTCGATGACAGGGGGCTCTATGGCTACACCTTC.

The chain recombines TRBV5-6 with TRBJ2-7; perhaps TRBD2 as D (5 bases). The CDR3 is 15 residues long. The V gene's germline CDR1 is SGHDT and CDR2 YYEEEE. V dropped 2 bases and J dropped 5 bases, with 17 bases sitting between them. CDR3 DNA sequence: TGTGCCAGCAGCTTCGGTACGCTAGCTCTCGACGAGCAGTACTTC. Residues: CASSFGTLALDEQYF.

The chain carries TRBV28 and TRBJ2-7; 8 bases line up with TRBD1. V lost 10 bases to trimming and J lost 4 bases; unmatched junction nucleotides: 12. The CDR3 length is 14 residues. Germline assignment: CDR1 MDHEN and CDR2 SYDVKM. In DNA, the CDR3 is TGTGCCACAACAGGGGGTAGAGGGTTTTACGAGCAGTACTTC. Protein product: CATTGGRGFYEQYF.

The rearrangement uses TRBV28 and TRBJ1-1, with no clear D. V gave up 3 bases and J gave up 6 bases, with 14 bases separating them. Germline V gives CDR1 MDHEN, CDR2 SYDVKM. The CDR3 is made up of 14 amino acids. The DNA for the CDR3 is TGTGCCAGCAGTTTGGTCCGGGTCCCCTCTGAAGCTTTCTTT. This encodes CASSLVRVPSEAFF.

The V gene is TRBV27, the J gene TRBJ1-5; 9 bases are a match to TRBD1. The J segment lost 6 bases and the V segment lost 6 bases, leaving 9 bases of the junction unmatched. This CDR3 comprises 15 residues. The germline V gene encodes CDR1 MNHEY and CDR2 SMNVEV (reference sequence). This chain's CDR3 is CASRRGQGLVQPQHF. CDR3 sequence (DNA): TGTGCCAGCAGACGCGGACAGGGGCTGGTTCAGCCCCAGCATTTT.

The chain recombines TRBV5-5 with TRBJ1-5; the match to TRBD1 covers 12 bases. The V gene's germline CDR1 is SGHKS and CDR2 YYEKEE (reference sequence). Trimming cost V 4 bases and J 7 bases; bases outside gene matches: 6. This CDR3 spans 15 amino acids. This chain's CDR3 is CASSGTGGIGQPQHF. The CDR3 DNA sequence: TGTGCCAGCAGCGGGACAGGGGGCATAGGACAGCCCCAGCATTTT.

DNA for the CDR3: TGTGCCAGCACCGAAGGGACAGTAAGGCGAGGCTACACCTTC. This codes for CASTEGTVRRGYTF. This chain connects TRBV28 to TRBJ1-2, with 7 positions matching TRBD1. Germline CDR1 MDHEN, CDR2 SYDVKM. V shed 7 bases and J 8 bases; nucleotides not matched to a gene: 13. The CDR3 spans 14 residues.

The chain combines TRBV2 with TRBJ2-1, with a possible D match to TRBD2 (5 bases). The CDR3 is 14 amino acids. Germline V gene lookup returns CDR1 SNHLY and CDR2 FYNNEI. V was trimmed by 5 bases and J by 0 bases, leaving 8 bases between them. The CDR3 nucleotides read TGTGCCAGCAGTCACGGGGTCTCCTACAATGAGCAGTTCTTC. Its translation is CASSHGVSYNEQFF.

V and J are TRBV6-5 and TRBJ2-6; no clear D gene. Germline V CDR1 and CDR2: MNHEY, SVGAGI. The CDR3 has 14 amino acids. V was shortened by 5 bases and J by 3 bases, with 8 bases between the two germline ends. CDR3 nucleotide sequence: TGTGCCAGCAGTGACCGGGTTGGGGCCAACGTCCTGACTTTC. It is translated as CASSDRVGANVLTF.